A single TCR beta chain is shown here with its context. Its target antigen remains unknown. There are no base qualities to consult, and no much larger clone falls within one base. The CDR3, cysteine through phenylalanine, is 12 amino acids long. Only the CDR3 portion is preserved as DNA: 36 bases, with reading frame beginning at the first base. V lost 4 bases and J lost 9 bases; the stretch between them is 13 bases long. The germline V gene (reference sequence) gives CDR1 as SGHNT and CDR2 as YYREEE. This sample was taken from a study of control samples from healthy donors and cancer patients (TCRdb year 2020). The method behind the library was the immunoSEQ multiplex PCR assay. TCRdb provides this immuneACCESS table in a form limited to in-frame rearrangements. Some clones are lacking; in checked studies, under half of them reflect an unresolved V gene, and why the rest are absent is not known. This sample holds 120,000 or so clones; about 95% were observed only once. The top ten constitute approximately 4% of the sample.

The sequence was collected from a man aged 30-40 years in good health. The source material was blood. The V and J segments used are TRBV5-4 and TRBJ2-5, with the D segment possibly TRBD1 or TRBD2, each aligning over 5 bases. DNA sequence: TGTGCCAGCAGCGGGGGTAGTAGGGCCCAGTACTTC. Translated, it reads CASSGGSRAQYF.